A single sample gave rise to the 9 T cell receptor beta chains below, sequenced in a study of blood T cells in healthy people across ages. A sample-barcoded 5' primer and a J-beta primer mix were used in a second PCR of roughly 7 to 12 cycles. TCRdb passed the 5' RACE reads through MiXCR, listing each CDR3 protein once. This table holds some 1,800,000 distinct CDR3 sequences, around 42% found once. The source material was blood. The receptor set was obtained from a human donor in good health.

The V gene is TRBV4-2, the J gene TRBJ2-5; D possibly corresponds to TRBD2 (6 bases). In germline, CDR1 is LGHNA, CDR2 YNFKEQ. V was shortened by 4 bases and J by 2 bases, with 14 bases between the two germline ends. The CDR3 is 15 residues long. The CDR3 here is CASSRRLDPQETQYF. In DNA form, the CDR3 reads TGTGCCAGCAGCCGTCGACTAGACCCTCAAGAGACCCAGTACTTC.

This clonotype was detected ten times or more. The chain combines TRBV6-2 or TRBV6-3 with TRBJ1-5; D might be TRBD1 (6 bases). Trimming left V 2 bases short and J 5 bases short, with 16 bases between. CDR1 and CDR2 (germline): MNHEY, SVGEGT. There are 16 residues in the CDR3. The CDR3 DNA reads as TGTGCCAGCAGTTACCTAGTGGACAGTCCTGATCAGCCCCAGCATTTT. This gives the protein CASSYLVDSPDQPQHF.

The J gene is TRBJ1-1, the V gene TRBV6-5, with a weak D call TRBD1 (5 bases). V was trimmed by 1 base and J by 1 base, leaving 10 bases between them. Per the germline V gene, CDR1 is MNHEY and CDR2 is SVGAGI. This CDR3 has 15 amino acids. The CDR3 reads CASSYWGVANTEAFF. The CDR3, as DNA: TGTGCCAGCAGTTACTGGGGGGTCGCGAACACTGAAGCTTTCTTT.

The rearrangement links TRBV20-1 to TRBJ1-5, with D hard to call. CDR1 DFQATT and CDR2 SNEGSKA come from the germline V gene (reference sequence). The CDR3 loop spans 14 amino acids. V lost 0 bases and J 3 bases, leaving 9 bases between the germline ends. The chain's CDR3 is CSARETGPNQPQHF. The CDR3 coding sequence is TGCAGTGCTAGAGAAACGGGCCCCAATCAGCCCCAGCATTTT.

In DNA form, the CDR3 reads TGCGCCAGCAGCCAAGTGTTTAGGGAAACCTCCTACGAGCAGTACTTC. It translates to CASSQVFRETSYEQYF. The chain has TRBV4-1 and TRBJ2-7; no clear D gene. This CDR3 has 16 residues. CDR1 is MGHRA and CDR2 is YSYEKL in the germline V gene. Deletions cut 1 base from V and 0 bases from J, with 13 bases between.

As for this clonotype: A junction boundary mismatches the germline segment, possibly from a read error. The chain joins TRBV12-3 or TRBV12-4 to TRBJ1-1, with D perhaps TRBD1 (6 bases). This CDR3 is built from 14 residues. The CDR3 here is CASSTWTAGTGAFF. CDR3 sequence (DNA): TGTGCCAGCAGTACCTGGACAGCAGGCACTGGAGCTTTCTTT.

This rearrangement joins TRBV12-3 or TRBV12-4 to TRBJ1-1; TRBD1 aligns across 8 bases. The CDR3 length is 14 residues. The trim removed 7 bases at V and 0 bases at J, leaving 4 bases unmatched. The CDR3 reads CASIPGGVNTEAFF. DNA of the CDR3: TGTGCCAGCATCCCAGGGGGCGTGAACACTGAAGCTTTCTTT.

This clonotype appeared a few times. The chain joins TRBV5-1 to TRBJ2-3; D perhaps matches TRBD2 (5 bases). The CDR3 has 15 amino acids. Trimming removed 7 bases from V and 0 bases from J, with 15 bases in between. The germline V gene has CDR1 SGHRS and CDR2 YFSETQ. In DNA, the CDR3 is TGCGCCAGCTTCGCCGCGAGCGGAAGCACAGATACGCAGTATTTT. This sequence encodes CASFAASGSTDTQYF.

The CDR3 nucleotides read TGTGCCAGCAGTCCCCCCGTCTCCCGCGAGCAGTACTTC. The encoded protein is CASSPPVSREQYF. The chain links TRBV28 to TRBJ2-7, with D unresolved. V lost 5 bases, J lost 6 bases, and 14 bases lay in between. This CDR3 has 13 amino acids. Germline V gives CDR1 MDHEN, CDR2 SYDVKM.